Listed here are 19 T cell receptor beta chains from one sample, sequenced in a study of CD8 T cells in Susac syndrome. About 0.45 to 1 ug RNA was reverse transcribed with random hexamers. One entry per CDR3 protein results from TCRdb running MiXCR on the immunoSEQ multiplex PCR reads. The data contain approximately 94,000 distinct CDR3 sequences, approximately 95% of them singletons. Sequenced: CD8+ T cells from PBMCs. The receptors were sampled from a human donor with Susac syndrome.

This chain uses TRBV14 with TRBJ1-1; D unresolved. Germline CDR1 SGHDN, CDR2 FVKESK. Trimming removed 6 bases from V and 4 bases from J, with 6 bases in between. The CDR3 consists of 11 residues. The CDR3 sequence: CASRIGTEAFF. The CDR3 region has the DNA TGTGCCAGCAGAATCGGCACTGAAGCTTTCTTT.

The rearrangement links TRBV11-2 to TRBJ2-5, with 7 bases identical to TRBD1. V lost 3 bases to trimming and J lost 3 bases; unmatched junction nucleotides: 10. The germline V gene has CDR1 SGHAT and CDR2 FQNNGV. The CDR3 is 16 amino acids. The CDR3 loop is CASSFRQGQWEETQYF. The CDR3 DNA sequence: TGTGCCAGCAGCTTTAGACAGGGCCAATGGGAAGAGACCCAGTACTTC. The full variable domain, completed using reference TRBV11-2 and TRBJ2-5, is EAGVAQSPRYKIIEKRQSVAFWCNPISGHATLYWYQQILGQGPKLLIQFQNNGVVDDSQLPKDRFSAERLKGVDSTLKIQPAKLEDSAVYLCASSFRQGQWEETQYFGPGTRLLVL.

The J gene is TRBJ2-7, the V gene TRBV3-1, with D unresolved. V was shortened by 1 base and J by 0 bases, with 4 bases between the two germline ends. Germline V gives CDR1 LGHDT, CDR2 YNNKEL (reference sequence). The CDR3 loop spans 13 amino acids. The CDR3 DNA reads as TGTGCCAGCAGCCAAGGGATCTCCTACGAGCAGTACTTC. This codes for CASSQGISYEQYF.

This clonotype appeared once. The CDR3 sequence: CSVETALGYTF. The DNA for the CDR3 is TGCAGCGTTGAAACAGCCCTCGGCTACACCTTC. The chain links TRBV29-1 to TRBJ1-2; D remains unclear. This CDR3 contains 11 residues. Germline CDR1 SQVTM, CDR2 ANQGSEA. Trimming took off 2 bases at V and 8 bases at J, with 9 bases between the two ends.

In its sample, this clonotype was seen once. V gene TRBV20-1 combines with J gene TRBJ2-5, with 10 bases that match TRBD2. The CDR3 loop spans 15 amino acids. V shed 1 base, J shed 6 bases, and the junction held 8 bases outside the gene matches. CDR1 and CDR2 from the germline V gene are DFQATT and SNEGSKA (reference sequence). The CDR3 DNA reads TGCAGTGCTAGAGTGTCTAGCGGGAGTCGGAAGACCCAGTACTTC. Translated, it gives CSARVSSGSRKTQYF.

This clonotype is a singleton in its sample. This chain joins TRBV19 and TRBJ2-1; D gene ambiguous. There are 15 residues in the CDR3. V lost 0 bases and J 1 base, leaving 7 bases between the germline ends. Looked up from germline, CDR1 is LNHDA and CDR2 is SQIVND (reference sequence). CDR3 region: CASSIEGQSYNEQFF. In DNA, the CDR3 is TGTGCCAGTAGTATAGAAGGCCAATCCTACAATGAGCAGTTCTTC.

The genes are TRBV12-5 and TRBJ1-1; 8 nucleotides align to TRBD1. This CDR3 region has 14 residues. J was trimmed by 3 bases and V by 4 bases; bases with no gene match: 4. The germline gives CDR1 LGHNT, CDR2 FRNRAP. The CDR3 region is CASGSTGGDTEAFF. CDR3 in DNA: TGTGCTAGTGGTTCTACAGGGGGGGACACTGAAGCTTTCTTT. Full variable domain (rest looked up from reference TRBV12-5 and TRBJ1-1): DARVTQTPRHKVTEMGQEVTMRCQPILGHNTVFWYRQTMMQGLELLAYFRNRAPLDDSGMPKDRFSAEMPDATLATLKIQPSEPRDSAVYFCASGSTGGDTEAFFGQGTRLTVV.

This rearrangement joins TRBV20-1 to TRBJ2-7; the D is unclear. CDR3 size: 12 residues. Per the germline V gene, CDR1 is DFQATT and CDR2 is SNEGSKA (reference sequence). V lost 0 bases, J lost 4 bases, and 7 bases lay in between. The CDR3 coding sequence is TGCAGTGCTAGAGATTTGGGGTACGAGCAGTACTTC. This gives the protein CSARDLGYEQYF.

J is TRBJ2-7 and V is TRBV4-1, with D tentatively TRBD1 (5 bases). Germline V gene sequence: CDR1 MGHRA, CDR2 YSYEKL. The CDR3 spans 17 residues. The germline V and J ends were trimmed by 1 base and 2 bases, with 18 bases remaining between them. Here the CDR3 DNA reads TGCGCCAGCAGCCAAGTCGAGTCTGGAAGGGGCCCCTACGAGCAGTACTTC. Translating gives CASSQVESGRGPYEQYF.

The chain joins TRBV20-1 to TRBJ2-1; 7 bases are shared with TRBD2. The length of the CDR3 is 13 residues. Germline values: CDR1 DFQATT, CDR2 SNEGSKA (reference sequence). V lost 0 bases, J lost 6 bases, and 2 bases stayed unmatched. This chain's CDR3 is CSARDGGFNEQFF. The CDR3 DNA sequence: TGCAGTGCTAGAGACGGGGGGTTCAATGAGCAGTTCTTC.

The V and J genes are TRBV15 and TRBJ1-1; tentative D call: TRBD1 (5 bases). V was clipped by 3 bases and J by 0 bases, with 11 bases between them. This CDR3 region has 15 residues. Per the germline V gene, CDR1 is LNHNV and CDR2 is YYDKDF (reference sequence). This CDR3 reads CATSSEGQLNTEAFF. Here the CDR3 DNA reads TGTGCCACCAGCAGTGAAGGACAACTGAACACTGAAGCTTTCTTT.

DNA for the CDR3: TGTGCCAGCAGCTTGGACAGGGAAGGCGAGCAGTACTTC. As protein: CASSLDREGEQYF. The chain has TRBV5-4 and TRBJ2-7; the D gene is possibly TRBD1 (6 bases). The CDR3 covers 13 residues. Trimming stripped 0 bases from V and 6 bases from J, with 10 bases between. Germline V gives CDR1 SGHNT, CDR2 YYREEE (reference sequence).

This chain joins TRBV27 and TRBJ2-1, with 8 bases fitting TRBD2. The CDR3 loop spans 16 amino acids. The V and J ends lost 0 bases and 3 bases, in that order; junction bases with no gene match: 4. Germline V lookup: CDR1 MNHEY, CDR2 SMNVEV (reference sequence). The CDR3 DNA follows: TGTGCCAGCAGTTTATCGCTAGCGGGTATCTACAATGAGCAGTTCTTC. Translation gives CASSLSLAGIYNEQFF.

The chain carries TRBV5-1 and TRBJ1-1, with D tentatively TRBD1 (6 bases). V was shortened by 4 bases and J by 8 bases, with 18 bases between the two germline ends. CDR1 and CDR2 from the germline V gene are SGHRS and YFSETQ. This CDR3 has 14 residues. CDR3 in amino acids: CASSPDRPTYEAFF. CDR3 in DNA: TGCGCCAGCAGCCCAGACAGGCCGACTTACGAAGCTTTCTTT.

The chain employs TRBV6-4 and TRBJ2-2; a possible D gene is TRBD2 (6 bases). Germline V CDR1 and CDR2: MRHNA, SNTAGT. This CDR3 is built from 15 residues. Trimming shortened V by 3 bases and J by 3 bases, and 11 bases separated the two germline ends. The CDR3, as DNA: TGTGCCAGCAGTGAGCGGGGAGAGGACACCGGGGAGCTGTTTTTT. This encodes CASSERGEDTGELFF.

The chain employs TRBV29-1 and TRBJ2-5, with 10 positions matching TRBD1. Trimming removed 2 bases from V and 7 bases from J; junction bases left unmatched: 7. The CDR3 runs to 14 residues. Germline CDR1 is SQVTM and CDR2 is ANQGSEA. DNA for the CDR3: TGCAGCGTTGAAACCTCGGGACAGGGGCTGACCCAGTACTTC. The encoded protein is CSVETSGQGLTQYF.

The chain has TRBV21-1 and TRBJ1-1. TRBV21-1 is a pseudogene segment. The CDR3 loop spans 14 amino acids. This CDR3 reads CASSKDRQNTEAFF. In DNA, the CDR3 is TGTGCCAGCAGCAAGGACCGCCAGAACACTGAAGCTTTCTTT.

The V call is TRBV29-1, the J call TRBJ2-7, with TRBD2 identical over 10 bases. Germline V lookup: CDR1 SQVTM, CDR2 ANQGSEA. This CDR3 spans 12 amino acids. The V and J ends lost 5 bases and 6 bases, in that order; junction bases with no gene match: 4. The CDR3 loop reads CSVITSGAEQYF. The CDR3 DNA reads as TGCAGCGTTATAACTAGCGGGGCCGAGCAGTACTTC.

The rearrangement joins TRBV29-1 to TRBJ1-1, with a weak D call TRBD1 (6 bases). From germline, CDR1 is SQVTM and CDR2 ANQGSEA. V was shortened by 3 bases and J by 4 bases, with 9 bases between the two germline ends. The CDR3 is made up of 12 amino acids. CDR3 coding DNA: TGCAGCGTTGAGAGGGGGAGCACTGAAGCTTTCTTT. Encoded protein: CSVERGSTEAFF. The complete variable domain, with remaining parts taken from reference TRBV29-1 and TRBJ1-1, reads SAVISQKPSRDICQRGTSLTIQCQVDSQVTMMFWYRQQPGQSLTLIATANQGSEATYESGFVIDKFPISRPNLTFSTLTVSNMSPEDSSIYLCSVERGSTEAFFGQGTRLTVV.